The subject of this entry is one T cell receptor (beta chain). As yet, its antigen is unknown. Other DNA sequences in this specimen translate into the identical CDR3. HIV-negative, healthy adults without recent acute infections or vaccinations were the donors. These data belong to a study of shared clonotypes between healthy human individuals. Study-wide points: Naive subsets usually exceeded memory subsets in estimated richness.

Unmatched junction bases numbered 4, after V lost 0 bases and J lost 4 bases. The CDR3 has 15 amino acids. Germline CDR1 reads SGHRS; CDR2 reads YFSETQ. Only in-frame clones appear in the TCRdb table, and some are missing; sequencing was by immunoSEQ multiplex PCR. The table includes just over 2,000,000 clones, 95% detected once. The TCR originated in a man between 18 and 29 years old in good health. V is TRBV5-1 and J is TRBJ2-7; 10 bases line up with TRBD2. Sequenced: naive CD4+ T cells sorted from blood. The subset denotes: CD45RA+ positively selected. The CDR3 nucleotides are TGCGCCAGCAGCTTGGTGGCTAGCGGGGGATACGAGCAGTACTTC. As protein: CASSLVASGGYEQYF.